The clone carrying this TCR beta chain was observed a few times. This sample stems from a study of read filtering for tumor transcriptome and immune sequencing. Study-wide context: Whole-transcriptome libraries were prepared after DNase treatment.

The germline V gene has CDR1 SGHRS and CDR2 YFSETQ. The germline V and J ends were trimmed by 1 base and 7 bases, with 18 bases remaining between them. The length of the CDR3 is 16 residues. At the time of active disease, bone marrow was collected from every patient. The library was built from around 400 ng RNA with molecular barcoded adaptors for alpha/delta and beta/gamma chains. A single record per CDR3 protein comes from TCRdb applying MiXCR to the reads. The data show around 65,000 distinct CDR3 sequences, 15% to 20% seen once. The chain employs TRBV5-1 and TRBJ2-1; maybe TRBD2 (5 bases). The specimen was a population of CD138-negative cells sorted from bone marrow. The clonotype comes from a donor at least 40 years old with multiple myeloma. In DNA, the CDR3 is TGCGCCAGCAGCTTGTTTGAGACTAACTTGGGGAATGAGCAGTTCTTC. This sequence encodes CASSLFETNLGNEQFF.